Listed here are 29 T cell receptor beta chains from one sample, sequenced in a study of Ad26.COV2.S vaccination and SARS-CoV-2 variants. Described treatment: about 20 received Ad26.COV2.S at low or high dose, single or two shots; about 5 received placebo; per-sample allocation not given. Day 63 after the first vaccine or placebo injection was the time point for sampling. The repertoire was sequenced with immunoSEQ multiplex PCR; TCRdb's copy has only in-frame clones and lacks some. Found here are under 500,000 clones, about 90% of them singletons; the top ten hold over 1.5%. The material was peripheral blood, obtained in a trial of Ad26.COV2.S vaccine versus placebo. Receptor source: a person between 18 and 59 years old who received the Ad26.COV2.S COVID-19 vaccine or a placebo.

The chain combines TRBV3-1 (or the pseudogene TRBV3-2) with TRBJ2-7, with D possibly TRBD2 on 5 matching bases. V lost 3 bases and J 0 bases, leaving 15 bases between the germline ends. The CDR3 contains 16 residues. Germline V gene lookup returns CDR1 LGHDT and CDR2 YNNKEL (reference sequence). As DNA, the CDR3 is TGTGCCAGCAGCCACGGGTCGGTAGCGAGCTCCTACGAGCAGTACTTC. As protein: CASSHGSVASSYEQYF.

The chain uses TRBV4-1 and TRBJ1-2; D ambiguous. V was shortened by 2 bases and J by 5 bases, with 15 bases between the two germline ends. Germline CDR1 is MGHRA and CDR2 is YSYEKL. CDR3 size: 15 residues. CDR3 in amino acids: CASSQTGMTRYGYTF. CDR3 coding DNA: TGCGCCAGCAGCCAAACGGGAATGACCCGTTATGGCTACACCTTC.

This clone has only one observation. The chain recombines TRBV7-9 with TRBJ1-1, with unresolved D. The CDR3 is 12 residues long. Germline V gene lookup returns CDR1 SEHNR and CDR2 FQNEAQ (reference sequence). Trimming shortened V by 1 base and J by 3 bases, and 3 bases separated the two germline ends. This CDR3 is CASSLVDTEAFF. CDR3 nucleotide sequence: TGTGCCAGCAGCTTAGTAGACACTGAAGCTTTCTTT.

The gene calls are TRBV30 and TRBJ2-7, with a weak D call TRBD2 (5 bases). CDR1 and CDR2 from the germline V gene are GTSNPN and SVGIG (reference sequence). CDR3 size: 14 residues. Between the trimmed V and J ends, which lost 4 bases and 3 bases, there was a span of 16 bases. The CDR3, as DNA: TGTGCCTGGAAGGTATCTAGCTACGGCTACGAGCAGTACTTC. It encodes CAWKVSSYGYEQYF. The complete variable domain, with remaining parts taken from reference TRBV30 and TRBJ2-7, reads SQTIHQWPATLVQPVGSPLSLECTVEGTSNPNLYWYRQAAGRGLQLLFYSVGIGQISSEVPQNLSASRPQDRQFILSSKKLLLSDSGFYLCAWKVSSYGYEQYFGPGTRLTVT.

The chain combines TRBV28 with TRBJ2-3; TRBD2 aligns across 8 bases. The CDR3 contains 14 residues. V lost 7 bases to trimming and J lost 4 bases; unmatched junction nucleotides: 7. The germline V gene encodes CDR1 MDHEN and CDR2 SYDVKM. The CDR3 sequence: CASIPGGDADTQYF. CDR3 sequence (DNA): TGTGCCAGCATACCGGGAGGGGACGCAGATACGCAGTATTTT.

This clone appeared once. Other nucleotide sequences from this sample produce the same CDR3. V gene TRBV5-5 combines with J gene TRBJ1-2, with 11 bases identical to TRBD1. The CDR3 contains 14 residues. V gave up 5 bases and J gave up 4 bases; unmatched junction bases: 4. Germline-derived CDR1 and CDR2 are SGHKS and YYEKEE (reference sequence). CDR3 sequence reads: CASSTGTGGYGYTF. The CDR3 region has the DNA TGTGCCAGCAGTACCGGGACAGGGGGCTATGGCTACACCTTC.

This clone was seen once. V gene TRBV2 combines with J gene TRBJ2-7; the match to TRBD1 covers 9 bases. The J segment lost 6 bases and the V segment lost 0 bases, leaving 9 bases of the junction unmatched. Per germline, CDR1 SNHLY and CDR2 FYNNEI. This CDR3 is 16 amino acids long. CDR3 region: CASSEAPWTGAREQYF. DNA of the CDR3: TGTGCCAGCAGTGAAGCCCCCTGGACAGGGGCCCGCGAGCAGTACTTC.

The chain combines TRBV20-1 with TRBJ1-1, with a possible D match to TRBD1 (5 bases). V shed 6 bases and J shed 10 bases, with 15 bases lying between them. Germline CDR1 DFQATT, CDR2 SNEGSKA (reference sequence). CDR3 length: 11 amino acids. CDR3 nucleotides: TGCAGTGCCCCGTTGTCAGGGTCAGCTTTCTTT. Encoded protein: CSAPLSGSAFF.

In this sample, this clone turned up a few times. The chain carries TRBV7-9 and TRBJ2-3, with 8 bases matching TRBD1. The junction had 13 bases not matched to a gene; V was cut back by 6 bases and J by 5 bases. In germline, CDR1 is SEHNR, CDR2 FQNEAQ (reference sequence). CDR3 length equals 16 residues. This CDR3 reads CASSSPGPGGLDTQYF. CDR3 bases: TGTGCCAGCAGTTCTCCCGGGCCAGGGGGCCTAGATACGCAGTATTTT. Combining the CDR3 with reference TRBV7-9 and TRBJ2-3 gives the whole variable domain DTGVSQNPRHKITKRGQNVTFRCDPISEHNRLYWYRQTLGQGPEFLTYFQNEAQLEKSRLLSDRFSAERPKGSFSTLEIQRTEQGDSAMYLCASSSPGPGGLDTQYFGPGTRLTVL.

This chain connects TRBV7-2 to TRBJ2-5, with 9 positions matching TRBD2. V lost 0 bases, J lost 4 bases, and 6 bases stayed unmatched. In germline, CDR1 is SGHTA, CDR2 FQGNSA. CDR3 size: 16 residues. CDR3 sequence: CASSLAVSGGLETQYF. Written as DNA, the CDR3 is TGTGCCAGCAGCTTAGCGGTCAGCGGGGGGCTAGAGACCCAGTACTTC. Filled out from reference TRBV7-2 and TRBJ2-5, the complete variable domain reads GAGVSQSPSNKVTEKGKDVELRCDPISGHTALYWYRQSLGQGLEFLIYFQGNSAPDKSGLPSDRFSAERTGGSVSTLTIQRTQQEDSAVYLCASSLAVSGGLETQYFGPGTRLLVL.

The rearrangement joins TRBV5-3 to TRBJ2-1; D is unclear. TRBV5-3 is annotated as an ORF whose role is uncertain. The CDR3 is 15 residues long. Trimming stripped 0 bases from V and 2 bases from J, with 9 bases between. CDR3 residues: CARSLDGTAYNEQFF. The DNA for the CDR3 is TGTGCCAGAAGCTTGGACGGAACTGCCTACAATGAGCAGTTCTTC.

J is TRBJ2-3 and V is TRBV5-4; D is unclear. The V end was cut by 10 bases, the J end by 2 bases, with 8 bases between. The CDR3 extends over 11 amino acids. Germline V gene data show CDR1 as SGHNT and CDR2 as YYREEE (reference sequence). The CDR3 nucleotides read TGTGCCGCATCAACCACAGATACGCAGTATTTT. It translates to CAASTTDTQYF. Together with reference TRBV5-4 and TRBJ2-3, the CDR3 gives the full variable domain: ETGVTQSPTHLIKTRGQQVTLRCSSQSGHNTVSWYQQALGQGPQFIFQYYREEENGRGNFPPRFSGLQFPNYSSELNVNALELDDSALYLCAASTTDTQYFGPGTRLTVL.

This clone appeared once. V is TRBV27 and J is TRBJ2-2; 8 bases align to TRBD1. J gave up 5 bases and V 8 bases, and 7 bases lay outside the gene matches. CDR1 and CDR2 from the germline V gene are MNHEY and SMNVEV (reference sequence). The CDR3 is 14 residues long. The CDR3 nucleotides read TGTGCCAGCCGAAGGACAGGGAGAACCGGGGAGCTGTTTTTT. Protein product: CASRRTGRTGELFF.

For the CDR3, the DNA is TGCGCCAGCAGCCAAACGACTAGCGGGGGGGCATTAGAGCAGTTCTTC. It encodes CASSQTTSGGALEQFF. V gene TRBV4-3 combines with J gene TRBJ2-1; TRBD2 matches 14 bases. The V gene end was trimmed by 2 bases and the J gene end by 10 bases; junction bases not matched to a gene: 7. The CDR3 extends over 16 amino acids. Per the germline V gene, CDR1 is LGHNA and CDR2 is YSLEER.

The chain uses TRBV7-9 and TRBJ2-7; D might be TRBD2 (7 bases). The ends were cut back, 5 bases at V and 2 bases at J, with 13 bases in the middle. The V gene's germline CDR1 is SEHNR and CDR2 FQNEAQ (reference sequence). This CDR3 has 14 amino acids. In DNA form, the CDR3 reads TGTGCCAGCAGCCGGGGGGCCGGGACCTACGAGCAGTACTTC. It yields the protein CASSRGAGTYEQYF.

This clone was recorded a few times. CDR3 DNA sequence: TGTGCCAGCAGCCCCTACAATGAGCAGTTCTTC. Protein sequence: CASSPYNEQFF. The gene calls are TRBV28 and TRBJ2-1; D call uncertain. The CDR3 has 11 amino acids. Germline CDR1 MDHEN, CDR2 SYDVKM. V gave up 6 bases and J gave up 2 bases, with 2 bases separating them.

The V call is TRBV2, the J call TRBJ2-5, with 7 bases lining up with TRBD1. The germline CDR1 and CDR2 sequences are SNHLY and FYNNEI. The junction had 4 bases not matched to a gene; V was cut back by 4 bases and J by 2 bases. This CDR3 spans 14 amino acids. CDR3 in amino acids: CASSGHRGQETQYF. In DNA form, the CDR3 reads TGTGCCAGCAGTGGTCACAGGGGTCAAGAGACCCAGTACTTC.

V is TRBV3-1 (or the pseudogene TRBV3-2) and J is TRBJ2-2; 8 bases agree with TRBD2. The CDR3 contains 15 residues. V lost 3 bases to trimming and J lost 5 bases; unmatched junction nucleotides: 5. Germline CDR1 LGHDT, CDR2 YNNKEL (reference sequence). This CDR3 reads CASSHRRGGTGELFF. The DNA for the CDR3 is TGTGCCAGCAGCCATCGACGGGGGGGGACCGGGGAGCTGTTTTTT.

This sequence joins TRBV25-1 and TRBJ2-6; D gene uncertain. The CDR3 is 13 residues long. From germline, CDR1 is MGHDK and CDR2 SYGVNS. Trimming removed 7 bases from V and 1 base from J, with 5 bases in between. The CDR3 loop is CASTKSGANVLTF. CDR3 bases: TGTGCCAGCACCAAGTCTGGGGCCAACGTCCTGACTTTC.

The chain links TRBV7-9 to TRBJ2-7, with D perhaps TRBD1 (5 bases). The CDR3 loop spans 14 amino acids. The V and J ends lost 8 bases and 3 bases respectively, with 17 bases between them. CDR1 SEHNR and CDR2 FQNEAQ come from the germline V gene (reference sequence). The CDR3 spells CASVDGAFGYEQYF. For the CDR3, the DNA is TGTGCCAGCGTTGATGGGGCCTTCGGCTACGAGCAGTACTTC.

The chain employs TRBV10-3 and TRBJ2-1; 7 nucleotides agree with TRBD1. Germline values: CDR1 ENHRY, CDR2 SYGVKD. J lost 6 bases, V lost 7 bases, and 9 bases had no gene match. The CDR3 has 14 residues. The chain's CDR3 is CAINSGQTFNEQFF. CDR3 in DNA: TGTGCCATCAATTCGGGACAGACTTTCAATGAGCAGTTCTTC.

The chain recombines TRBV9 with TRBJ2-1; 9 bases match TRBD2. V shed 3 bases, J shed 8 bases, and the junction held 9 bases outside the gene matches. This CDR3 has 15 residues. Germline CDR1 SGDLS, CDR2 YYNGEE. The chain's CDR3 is CASSARLADVYEQFF. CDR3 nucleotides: TGTGCCAGCAGCGCCAGACTAGCGGATGTATATGAGCAGTTCTTC.

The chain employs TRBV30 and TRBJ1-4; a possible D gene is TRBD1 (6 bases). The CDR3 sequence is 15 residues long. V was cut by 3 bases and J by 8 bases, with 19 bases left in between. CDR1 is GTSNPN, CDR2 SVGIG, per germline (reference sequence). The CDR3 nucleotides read TGTGCCTGGAGGGAGACCGGACAGAAGTTGGAAAAACTGTTTTTT. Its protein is CAWRETGQKLEKLFF.

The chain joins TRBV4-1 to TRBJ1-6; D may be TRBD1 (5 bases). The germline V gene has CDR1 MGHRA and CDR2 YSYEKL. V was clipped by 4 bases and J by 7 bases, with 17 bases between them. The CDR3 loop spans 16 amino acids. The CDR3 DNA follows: TGCGCCAGCAGCCCCCTTTACAGGATCGACAATTCACCCCTCCACTTT. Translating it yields CASSPLYRIDNSPLHF.

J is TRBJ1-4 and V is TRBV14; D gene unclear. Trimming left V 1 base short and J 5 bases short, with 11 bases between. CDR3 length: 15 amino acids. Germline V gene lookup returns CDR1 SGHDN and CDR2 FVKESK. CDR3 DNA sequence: TGTGCCAGCAGCCAAGCCCTCAAGCCAAATGAAAAACTGTTTTTT. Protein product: CASSQALKPNEKLFF.

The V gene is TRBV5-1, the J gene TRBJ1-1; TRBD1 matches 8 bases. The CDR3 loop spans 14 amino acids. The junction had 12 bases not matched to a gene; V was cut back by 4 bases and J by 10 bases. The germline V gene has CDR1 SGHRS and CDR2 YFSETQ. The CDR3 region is CASSTGQEMGSAFF. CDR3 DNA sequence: TGCGCCAGCAGCACGGGACAGGAGATGGGCTCAGCTTTCTTT.

The CDR3 reads CATSDSGTLNYGYTF. For the CDR3, the DNA is TGTGCCACCAGTGACTCCGGGACTCTAAACTATGGCTACACCTTC. J is TRBJ1-2 and V is TRBV24-1; a possible D gene is TRBD1 (5 bases). The length of the CDR3 is 15 residues. Per germline, CDR1 KGHDR and CDR2 SFDVKD. V was pared by 4 bases and J by 2 bases, with 13 bases between.

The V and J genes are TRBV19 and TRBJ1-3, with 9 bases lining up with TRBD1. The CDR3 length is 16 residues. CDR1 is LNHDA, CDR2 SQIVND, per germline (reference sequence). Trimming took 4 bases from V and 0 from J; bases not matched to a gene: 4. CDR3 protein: CASSTGTGYSGNTIYF. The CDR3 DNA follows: TGTGCCAGTAGTACCGGGACAGGGTACTCTGGAAACACCATATATTTT.

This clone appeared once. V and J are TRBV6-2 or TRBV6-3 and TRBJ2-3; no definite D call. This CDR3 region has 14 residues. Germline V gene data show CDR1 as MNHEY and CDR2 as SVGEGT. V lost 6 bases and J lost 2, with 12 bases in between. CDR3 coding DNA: TGTGCCAGCAGCCCCTATTCCTCCACAGATACGCAGTATTTT. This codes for CASSPYSSTDTQYF.